This T cell receptor (beta chain) emerged from a study of regulatory T cells in long-lasting Graves disease. Germline assignment: CDR1 DFQATT and CDR2 SNEGSKA (reference sequence). The CDR3 is 13 amino acids. The V gene end was trimmed by 8 bases and the J gene end by 3 bases; junction bases not matched to a gene: 5. Noted time point: persistent/refractory GD, antithyroid drugs over 5 years with positive TRAb. From PBMCs, RNA was extracted and then used to make the TCR library. Arm-PCR of CDR3 regions and iRepertoire HTBI primers were used to build TCR beta libraries. As originally analysed: Taken together, the samples had 62 TRBV and 14 TRBJ segments identified. MiXCR was run by TCRdb on the multiplex PCR reads, yielding one entry per CDR3 protein. V and J calls and clone size were set by TCRdb, not the authors. The sample holds 500,000 to 700,000 distinct CDR3 sequences; 30% are singletons and the top ten take about two fifths.

This clonotype was obtained from a female donor with Graves disease. This chain uses TRBV20-1 with TRBJ1-5, with TRBD1 matching over 9 bases. The starting material was peripheral blood mononuclear cells (PBMCs), obtained when the disease was refractory, from a patient treated with antithyroid drugs. In DNA form, the CDR3 reads TGCAGTTCCGGACAGGGGAACAATCAGCCCCAGCATTTT. As protein: CSSGQGNNQPQHF.